The 3 T cell receptor beta chains in this list originate from one sample, sequenced in a study of T cell repertoires in cytomegalovirus infection. A single record per CDR3 protein comes from TCRdb applying MiXCR to the reads. Of roughly 230,000 distinct CDR3 sequences listed, 12% are singletons. Material: PBMCs. The receptors here all came from a human donor in good health (CMV status not recorded). Some clones in this sample may be carry-over from other donors' samples.

This clonotype has just one count. This may be a read error: a much more frequent sequence differs by one nucleotide. This sequence joins TRBV7-9 and TRBJ1-1, with D possibly being TRBD1 (5 bases). CDR1 SEHNR and CDR2 FQNEAQ come from the germline V gene (reference sequence). The CDR3 totals 13 residues. The CDR3 nucleotides read TGTGCCAGCAGCTCCTCTAGCCAGGGAAAGGCTTTATTT. Protein sequence: CASSSSSQGKALF.

This clonotype was detected a few times. The chain combines TRBV6-1 with TRBJ2-7, with a weak D call TRBD2 (5 bases). CDR1 and CDR2 from the germline V gene are MNHNS and SASEGT. The CDR3 runs to 14 residues. V shed 8 bases and J shed 5 bases, with 19 bases lying between them. CDR3 in DNA: TGTGCCAGCCGGCCCCCCCTAGCTGTCCACGAGCAGTACTTC. It yields the protein CASRPPLAVHEQYF.

The gene calls are TRBV28 and TRBJ2-7; D tentatively reads TRBD1 or TRBD2 (6 bases each). The CDR3 consists of 15 residues. CDR1 MDHEN and CDR2 SYDVKM come from the germline V gene. V was clipped by 6 bases and J by 3 bases, with 18 bases between them. Here the CDR3 reads CASSPGGAGDYEQYF. The CDR3, as DNA: TGTGCCAGCAGCCCCGGGGGCGCGGGTGACTACGAGCAGTACTTC.